These 25 T cell receptor beta chains were all obtained from the same sample, sequenced in a study of Ad26.COV2.S vaccination and SARS-CoV-2 variants. Treatment denoted: about 20 received Ad26.COV2.S at low or high dose, single or two shots; about 5 received placebo; per-sample allocation not given. After the first vaccine or placebo injection, samples were drawn on day 63. Sequencing was performed with immunoSEQ multiplex PCR; in TCRdb, only in-frame clones are kept and a portion is missing. The repertoire consists of about 400,000 clones, with roughly 90% occurring once and the leading ten covering more than 1.5%. This sample comprised peripheral blood, obtained in a trial of Ad26.COV2.S vaccine versus placebo. Receptors originate from a person between 18 and 60 years old who received the Ad26.COV2.S COVID-19 vaccine or a placebo.

This chain joins TRBV2 and TRBJ2-2; 8 nucleotides align to TRBD1. This CDR3 is 15 amino acids long. The trim removed 8 bases at V and 6 bases at J, leaving 11 bases unmatched. Germline V gene lookup returns CDR1 SNHLY and CDR2 FYNNEI. CDR3 bases: TGTGCCAGCTTATCTGACAGGGGATTGGCCGGGGAGCTGTTTTTT. It yields the protein CASLSDRGLAGELFF.

Comment on this clone: The junction shows a germline mismatch at one end, possibly a read error. The chain couples TRBV28 to TRBJ2-1; weak D call: TRBD2 (7 bases). The CDR3 is made up of 15 amino acids. CDR1 is MDHEN, CDR2 SYDVKM, per germline. CDR3 sequence (DNA): TGCGTGTCGATGATGGGGGGGCGAGCCCCGAATGAGCAGTTCTTC. The encoded protein is CVSMMGGRAPNEQFF.

The V and J genes are TRBV27 and TRBJ2-1; 9 nucleotides agree with TRBD1. The V segment lost 5 bases and the J segment 0 bases; nucleotides outside the gene matches: 14. Germline lookup yields CDR1 MNHEY and CDR2 SMNVEV (reference sequence). The CDR3 is made up of 19 amino acids. CDR3 DNA: TGTGCCAGCAGTACGTCTATGCCGGGACAGGGAAGCTCCTACAATGAGCAGTTCTTC. This sequence encodes CASSTSMPGQGSSYNEQFF.

The V call is TRBV7-9, the J call TRBJ2-3; D not resolved. Germline-derived CDR1 and CDR2 are SEHNR and FQNEAQ (reference sequence). V was cut by 4 bases and J by 2 bases, with 4 bases left in between. The CDR3 length is 12 residues. The CDR3 nucleotides are TGTGCCAGCAGCTCGTACACAGATACGCAGTATTTT. Translating it yields CASSSYTDTQYF.

CDR3 coding DNA: TGTGCCAGCAGCTTAGGGACAGGCCTACTCTCTGGAAACACCATATATTTT. Translation gives CASSLGTGLLSGNTIYF. The chain couples TRBV7-2 to TRBJ1-3; 7 nucleotides agree with TRBD1. The junction had 6 bases not matched to a gene; V was cut back by 1 base and J by 0 bases. This CDR3 is 17 amino acids long. Germline CDR1 SGHTA, CDR2 FQGNSA.

The chain employs TRBV18 and TRBJ2-3, with 8 bases that match TRBD1. CDR3 length: 16 residues. Germline V gene data show CDR1 as KGHSH and CDR2 as LQKENI. V lost 3 bases, J lost 4 bases, and 9 bases stayed unmatched. This chain's CDR3 is CASSPRGQGAADTQYF. DNA of the CDR3: TGTGCCAGCTCACCCAGGGGGCAGGGGGCGGCAGATACGCAGTATTTT.

This clone has more than one count but fewer than ten. The rearrangement joins TRBV4-3 to TRBJ1-6; D remains unclear. Per the germline V gene, CDR1 is LGHNA and CDR2 is YSLEER. Trimming took 0 bases from V and 10 from J, leaving 16 bases between them. The CDR3 sequence is 16 residues long. The CDR3 DNA follows: TGCGCCAGCAGCCAAGAAGTGTCAGTCGGGTTATCACCCCTCCACTTT. Its translation is CASSQEVSVGLSPLHF.

The gene calls are TRBV4-2 and TRBJ2-3; TRBD1 aligns across 10 bases. The CDR3 is made up of 16 amino acids. The germline CDR1 and CDR2 sequences are LGHNA and YNFKEQ. The V segment lost 0 bases and the J segment 4 bases; nucleotides outside the gene matches: 4. In nucleotides, the CDR3 is TGTGCCAGCAGCCAAGATCCGACAGGGGGCGCAGATACGCAGTATTTT. Amino acid sequence: CASSQDPTGGADTQYF.

The chain has TRBV10-3 and TRBJ2-5; tentatively, D is TRBD1 or TRBD2 (5 bases each). Germline loops: CDR1 ENHRY, CDR2 SYGVKD. The CDR3 is 11 residues long. Trimming took 6 bases from V and 5 from J, leaving 7 bases between them. CDR3 bases: TGTGCCATCAGGGGGGTTGAGACCCAGTACTTC. This translates into CAIRGVETQYF.

This clone was recorded a few times. The CDR3 DNA reads TGTGCCAGCAGTCGGGGTCCTAGCTCCTACGAGCAGTACTTC. Protein product: CASSRGPSSYEQYF. This rearrangement joins TRBV11-2 to TRBJ2-7; possible D gene TRBD2, 5 bases. CDR1 is SGHAT and CDR2 is FQNNGV in the germline V gene. CDR3 size: 14 residues. Trimming stripped 6 bases from V and 0 bases from J, with 12 bases between.

V is TRBV19 and J is TRBJ2-2; 8 positions match TRBD2. V lost 9 bases to trimming and J lost 0 bases; unmatched junction nucleotides: 6. CDR1 is LNHDA, CDR2 SQIVND, per germline (reference sequence). This CDR3 contains 15 residues. CDR3 sequence: CASERGFANTGELFF. The DNA of the CDR3 is TGTGCCAGCGAGCGGGGGTTCGCGAACACCGGGGAGCTGTTTTTT.

The chain has TRBV3-1 (or the pseudogene TRBV3-2) and TRBJ1-2; the D is unclear. The CDR3 runs to 13 residues. Looked up from germline, CDR1 is LGHDT and CDR2 is YNNKEL (reference sequence). Trimming stripped 0 bases from V and 5 bases from J, with 7 bases between. This CDR3 reads CASSQESSYGYTF. The CDR3 coding sequence is TGTGCCAGCAGCCAAGAGTCGTCGTATGGCTACACCTTC.

The chain combines TRBV7-9 with TRBJ1-5; the match to TRBD1 covers 7 bases. Germline V gene data show CDR1 as SEHNR and CDR2 as FQNEAQ (reference sequence). Germline trimming cut 4 bases from V and 6 bases from J; bases unmatched to any gene: 6. This CDR3 is 14 amino acids long. CDR3 DNA sequence: TGTGCCAGCAGCTCCGGGACAGAGGGTCAGCCCCAGCATTTT. Translated, it gives CASSSGTEGQPQHF.

The J gene is TRBJ1-1, the V gene TRBV5-1, with 8 bases aligning to TRBD1. Germline CDR1 is SGHRS and CDR2 is YFSETQ. This CDR3 has 16 amino acids. Trimming cost V 2 bases and J 8 bases; bases outside gene matches: 14. CDR3 DNA sequence: TGCGCCAGCAGCTTATCCCTCACCACCGGGACAGGAGAAGCTTTCTTT. This sequence encodes CASSLSLTTGTGEAFF.

This chain joins TRBV20-1 and TRBJ1-3; D perhaps matches TRBD1 (5 bases). Germline CDR1 reads DFQATT; CDR2 reads SNEGSKA (reference sequence). V was pared by 3 bases and J by 1 base, with 13 bases between. The CDR3 consists of 15 residues. The CDR3 nucleotides are TGCAGTGCTAGTGACTGGGGCTTATCTGGAAACACCATATATTTT. The encoded protein is CSASDWGLSGNTIYF.

V usage is TRBV28 and J usage is TRBJ1-4; D remains ambiguous. Germline assignment: CDR1 MDHEN and CDR2 SYDVKM. Trimming shortened V by 8 bases and J by 0 bases, and 13 bases separated the two germline ends. The CDR3 is 15 residues long. CDR3 coding DNA: TGTGCCAGCGCCGGCACCGGGGCAACTAATGAAAAACTGTTTTTT. It encodes CASAGTGATNEKLFF.

Details on this clone: In the same sample, other DNA sequences code for this CDR3. The DNA for the CDR3 is TGTGCCAGCAGCGTAGGGACTAAACAAGAGACCCAGTACTTC. It translates to CASSVGTKQETQYF. The chain is built from TRBV9 and TRBJ2-5, with a weak D call TRBD2 (6 bases). Trimming removed 0 bases at V and 2 bases at J, with 8 bases between. Germline-derived CDR1 and CDR2 are SGDLS and YYNGEE. The CDR3 contains 14 residues.

This clone was seen only a few times. V gene TRBV12-5 combines with J gene TRBJ1-1; D uncertain. V dropped 0 bases and J dropped 0 bases, with 14 bases sitting between them. This CDR3 comprises 17 residues. Looked up from germline, CDR1 is LGHNT and CDR2 is FRNRAP. The CDR3 DNA is TGTGCTAGTGGTTTGGTACGGTACGAACAGATGAACACTGAAGCTTTCTTT. It is translated as CASGLVRYEQMNTEAFF.

J is TRBJ1-1 and V is TRBV7-2, with 7 nucleotides matching TRBD1. There are 14 residues in the CDR3. With 6 bases clipped from V and 0 bases from J, the junction kept 4 bases outside the gene matches. The germline V gene has CDR1 SGHTA and CDR2 FQGNSA. The chain's CDR3 is CASRRQGLNTEAFF. The CDR3 coding sequence is TGTGCCAGCAGAAGACAGGGATTGAACACTGAAGCTTTCTTT.

This sequence joins TRBV6-5 and TRBJ1-1; no clear D gene. This CDR3 has 14 amino acids. Trimming shortened V by 5 bases and J by 8 bases, and 18 bases separated the two germline ends. Germline V gene data show CDR1 as MNHEY and CDR2 as SVGAGI. CDR3 region: CASSPSRANEEAFF. The CDR3 nucleotides are TGTGCCAGCAGTCCCAGCCGGGCCAATGAAGAAGCTTTCTTT.

This clone is a singleton in its sample. The chain has TRBV5-6 and TRBJ1-5; 8 bases fit TRBD1. With V trimmed by 2 bases and J by 5 bases, 9 bases remained unmatched. Germline V gene sequence: CDR1 SGHDT, CDR2 YYEEEE. This CDR3 contains 16 residues. The CDR3 sequence is CASSFKAGGLDQPQHF. The CDR3 DNA follows: TGTGCCAGCAGCTTCAAGGCAGGGGGCTTGGATCAGCCCCAGCATTTT.

V and J are TRBV29-1 and TRBJ2-7; D is perhaps TRBD2 (5 bases). With 4 bases removed from V and 5 bases from J, the gap between germline ends came to 15 bases. This CDR3 contains 13 residues. Germline CDR1 reads SQVTM; CDR2 reads ANQGSEA. The CDR3 sequence is CSVGYFGVHEQYF. CDR3 sequence (DNA): TGCAGCGTTGGCTACTTCGGGGTTCACGAGCAGTACTTC.

J is TRBJ2-3 and V is TRBV7-2, with 10 bases that match TRBD2. Germline CDR1 SGHTA, CDR2 FQGNSA. The ends lost 5 bases at V and 5 bases at J; junction bases unmatched: 10. The CDR3 consists of 16 residues. The CDR3 DNA follows: TGTGCCAGCAGCGCCCCTCTAGCGGGGGCGTTAGATACGCAGTATTTT. It encodes CASSAPLAGALDTQYF.

V and J are TRBV7-2 and TRBJ2-7; 9 nucleotides align to TRBD1. The CDR3 contains 14 residues. Germline V CDR1 and CDR2: SGHTA, FQGNSA. Trimming at V came to 4 bases and at J to 2 bases, leaving 3 bases not matched to a gene. The CDR3 loop reads CASSSRTGAYEQYF. As DNA, the CDR3 is TGTGCCAGCAGCTCCCGGACAGGGGCCTACGAGCAGTACTTC.

This clone was observed a single time. The chain recombines TRBV14 with TRBJ1-3; D unresolved. Germline assignment: CDR1 SGHDN and CDR2 FVKESK. Trimming removed 4 bases at V and 4 bases at J, with 17 bases between. This CDR3 spans 16 amino acids. The DNA for the CDR3 is TGTGCCAGCAGCCTCTGGGCCGTGGCTCGCGGAAACACCATATATTTT. Residues: CASSLWAVARGNTIYF. The full variable domain, with the rest looked up from reference TRBV14 and TRBJ1-3, is EAGVTQFPSHSVIEKGQTVTLRCDPISGHDNLYWYRRVMGKEIKFLLHFVKESKQDESGMPNNRFLAERTGGTYSTLKVQPAELEDSGVYFCASSLWAVARGNTIYFGEGSWLTVV.